The source of this T cell receptor (beta chain) is a study of T cells in Graves' hyperthyroidism and ophthalmopathy. The CDR3 has 11 residues. With 7 bases clipped from V and 11 bases from J, the junction kept 7 bases outside the gene matches. Germline V gene data show CDR1 as SQVTM and CDR2 as ANQGSEA. On this clonotype: Its cognate antigen is unknown.

Diagnosis relied on clinical symptoms, serum thyroxine and TRAb, thyroid ultrasound and orbital computed tomography. Notes on the study in general: Most thyroid-expanded clonotypes above 0.001 were also found in blood.

RNA transcripts served as the template for amplifying TCR beta CDR3 regions. First-round RT-PCR with HTBI primers amplified the TCR CDR3 region. TCRdb analysed the multiplex PCR reads with MiXCR anew, one entry per CDR3 protein. Of 600,000 or so distinct CDR3 sequences listed, over 12% are singletons. The sample comprised blood. The rearrangement joins TRBV29-1 to TRBJ1-4; TRBD1 aligns across 7 bases. The clonotype comes from a woman younger than 35 with Graves' ophthalmopathy. CDR3 in DNA: TGCAGCGGCCGGGACAGCGAGAAACTGTTTTTT. Protein product: CSGRDSEKLFF.